Listed here is a single T cell receptor (beta chain). These data belong to a study of blood T cell repertoires in COVID-19. V gave up 4 bases and J gave up 7 bases; unmatched junction bases: 8. The CDR3 is 16 amino acids. The germline gives CDR1 MNHEY, CDR2 SMNVEV (reference sequence). The data were produced by immunoSEQ multiplex PCR, yet TCRdb's version contains in-frame clones alone and is incomplete. The sample shows approximately 110,000 clones, about three quarters of them seen only once. The chain recombines TRBV27 with TRBJ1-6, with 9 bases fitting TRBD1. The source of this sequence is a human donor with acute or convalescent COVID-19. The donor label of this sample is uncertain. Source material: peripheral blood. The CDR3 nucleotides read TGTGCCAGCAGTTCAGTGGACAGGGGTGGGAATTCACCCCTCCACTTT. Translation gives CASSSVDRGGNSPLHF.